One sample yielded the 13 T cell receptor beta chains listed below, sequenced in a study of blood T cell repertoires in COVID-19. The table came from immunoSEQ multiplex PCR; TCRdb's copy has only in-frame clones and leaves some out. The repertoire holds approximately 280,000 clones, around 91% seen once, with about 1.7% in the top ten. Sequencing used PBMCs or T cells enriched from blood (not recorded which). The receptors were sampled from a woman aged 18 to 35 with acute COVID-19.

The rearrangement uses TRBV10-3 and TRBJ1-2; 9 bases are a match to TRBD1. J was trimmed by 6 bases and V by 7 bases; bases with no gene match: 6. The germline V gene has CDR1 ENHRY and CDR2 SYGVKD. The CDR3 has 13 residues. The chain's CDR3 is CAITGQGGNGYTF. CDR3 coding DNA: TGTGCCATCACGGGACAGGGCGGGAATGGCTACACCTTC.

The chain employs TRBV9 and TRBJ2-1, with a tentative D call TRBD2 (5 bases). Germline values: CDR1 SGDLS, CDR2 YYNGEE. CDR3 length: 12 amino acids. Trimming took 2 bases from V and 9 from J, leaving 9 bases between them. For the CDR3, the DNA is TGTGCCAGCAGCGTTACTAGTTCTGAGCAGTTCTTC. The encoded protein is CASSVTSSEQFF.

The chain combines TRBV28 with TRBJ1-2; D remains ambiguous. Germline V gives CDR1 MDHEN, CDR2 SYDVKM. This CDR3 contains 15 residues. Trimming left V 3 bases short and J 4 bases short, with 15 bases between. DNA of the CDR3: TGTGCCAGCAGTTTTACTGGGCAGTTTTTCTATGGCTACACCTTC. Protein: CASSFTGQFFYGYTF.

The chain combines TRBV3-1 (or the pseudogene TRBV3-2) with TRBJ2-1; possibly TRBD2 for D (5 bases). V gave up 3 bases and J gave up 3 bases, with 12 bases separating them. The CDR3 is made up of 15 amino acids. From germline, CDR1 is LGHDT and CDR2 YNNKEL (reference sequence). DNA of the CDR3: TGTGCCAGCAGCCAGCGGGCACTACTCTACAATGAGCAGTTCTTC. It specifies CASSQRALLYNEQFF.

This clone was detected only once. The chain recombines TRBV19 with TRBJ1-2; a possible D gene is TRBD1 (5 bases). Trimming pared 3 bases from V and 6 bases from J, leaving 23 bases between. Germline values: CDR1 LNHDA, CDR2 SQIVND (reference sequence). The CDR3 sequence is 17 residues long. CDR3 in amino acids: CASSIRMLGDSLDGYTF. The CDR3 nucleotides are TGTGCCAGTAGTATTCGGATGTTAGGAGACAGTCTGGATGGCTACACCTTC.

The chain is built from TRBV5-1 and TRBJ2-3; 12 bases align to TRBD2. The CDR3 consists of 16 residues. J was trimmed by 4 bases and V by 7 bases; bases with no gene match: 10. In germline, CDR1 is SGHRS, CDR2 YFSETQ. The CDR3 region is CASGQRTSGNPDTQYF. CDR3 DNA sequence: TGCGCCAGCGGACAACGGACTAGCGGGAACCCAGATACGCAGTATTTT.

The CDR3 DNA reads as TGTGCCAGCTCACCACCGGCAGCGGGAGGCTACAATGAGCAGTTCTTC. It specifies CASSPPAAGGYNEQFF. This sequence joins TRBV18 and TRBJ2-1, with 9 positions matching TRBD2. The CDR3 is made up of 16 amino acids. Germline assignment: CDR1 KGHSH and CDR2 LQKENI. Trimming at V came to 0 bases and at J to 3 bases, leaving 3 bases not matched to a gene.

V usage is TRBV28 and J usage is TRBJ1-4, with D perhaps TRBD1 (5 bases). CDR1 and CDR2 (germline): MDHEN, SYDVKM. This CDR3 has 15 amino acids. V was cut by 6 bases and J by 0 bases, with 11 bases left in between. CDR3 sequence reads: CASRLTGTTNEKLFF. CDR3 nucleotides: TGTGCCAGCAGACTCACAGGAACAACTAATGAAAAACTGTTTTTT.

V and J are TRBV7-9 and TRBJ2-7; a weak D match, TRBD1 (5 bases). The CDR3 extends over 14 amino acids. V lost 3 bases, J lost 2 bases, and 11 bases lay in between. Germline values: CDR1 SEHNR, CDR2 FQNEAQ (reference sequence). CDR3: CASSFSDIAYEQYF. CDR3 bases: TGTGCCAGCAGCTTTTCGGACATCGCCTACGAGCAGTACTTC.

Turning to this clone: Different DNA sequences within this sample yield the same CDR3. The chain recombines TRBV9 with TRBJ1-5; D is unresolved. Trimming left V 2 bases short and J 0 bases short, with 6 bases between. The CDR3 runs to 14 residues. Per the germline V gene, CDR1 is SGDLS and CDR2 is YYNGEE. CDR3 sequence: CASSVGGSNQPQHF. CDR3 nucleotides: TGTGCCAGCAGCGTGGGAGGTAGCAATCAGCCCCAGCATTTT.

This sequence joins TRBV19 and TRBJ2-7; 10 nucleotides match TRBD1. Looked up from germline, CDR1 is LNHDA and CDR2 is SQIVND (reference sequence). CDR3 length: 13 amino acids. Trimming at V came to 10 bases and at J to 4 bases, leaving 7 bases not matched to a gene. CDR3 nucleotide sequence: TGTGCCACCTGGGACAGGGGATCATACGAGCAGTACTTC. Translated: CATWDRGSYEQYF. Full variable domain (rest looked up from reference TRBV19 and TRBJ2-7): DGGITQSPKYLFRKEGQNVTLSCEQNLNHDAMYWYRQDPGQGLRLIYYSQIVNDFQKGDIAEGYSVSREKKESFPLTVTSAQKNPTAFYLCATWDRGSYEQYFGPGTRLTVT.

This chain connects TRBV10-3 to TRBJ1-6; 8 bases agree with TRBD1. There are 15 residues in the CDR3. Germline CDR1 ENHRY, CDR2 SYGVKD. The junction had 10 bases not matched to a gene; V was cut back by 10 bases and J by 5 bases. CDR3 protein: CATRPTGDNNSPLHF. CDR3 DNA: TGTGCCACCCGACCGACAGGGGACAATAATTCACCCCTCCACTTT.

The chain links TRBV29-1 to TRBJ2-3; weak D call: TRBD1 (7 bases). The CDR3 is made up of 14 amino acids. The germline V gene encodes CDR1 SQVTM and CDR2 ANQGSEA. V was shortened by 7 bases and J by 3 bases, with 17 bases between the two germline ends. CDR3 region: CSATEGALTDTQYF. The CDR3 DNA is TGCAGCGCCACGGAGGGGGCTTTGACAGATACGCAGTATTTT.